The T cell receptor (beta chain) described here comes from a study of shared clonotypes between healthy human individuals. Study results and limitations: Compared with clonotypes that all four donors shared, non-shared clonotypes had lower generation probabilities.

A CD45RA+ naive subset and a CD45RA-negative memory subset were split from CD4+ cells. Per germline, CDR1 SGHRS and CDR2 YFSETQ. The junction had 11 bases not matched to a gene; V was cut back by 1 base and J by 2 bases. This CDR3 contains 17 residues. To note about this clone: Its antigen is unknown.

Deep-level assay runs were performed. Assay used: immunoSEQ multiplex PCR; TCRdb lists only in-frame clones, some missing. The table shows approximately 2.1 million clones, with 93% occurring only once. The sequence was obtained from a man aged 18-30 years in good health. Some clones in this sample may be carry-over from other donors' samples. The chain couples TRBV5-1 to TRBJ1-1; 7 bases align to TRBD1. The specimen sequenced was naive CD4+ T cells from PBMCs. The subset here: CD45RA+ positively selected. CDR3 residues: CASSLTGDRHRNTEAFF. The CDR3 DNA sequence: TGCGCCAGCAGCTTGACAGGGGACCGTCATCGCAACACTGAAGCTTTCTTT.